Listed here are 12 T cell receptor beta chains from one sample, sequenced in a study of CD8 T cells in Susac syndrome. RNA, at roughly 0.45 to 1 ug, was reverse transcribed with random hexamers. TCRdb redid the calling of the immunoSEQ multiplex PCR reads with MiXCR, one entry per CDR3 protein. The sample holds over 130,000 distinct CDR3 sequences, 85% to 95% seen once. Sequenced material: CD4+ T cells from PBMCs. These receptors were collected from a human donor with Susac syndrome.

CDR3 coding DNA: TGTGCCAGCAGTCGCCGGACAGGGGCCTACAATGAGCAGTTCTTC. It is translated as CASSRRTGAYNEQFF. This chain uses TRBV2 with TRBJ2-1; 9 bases line up with TRBD1. Trimming cost V 5 bases and J 2 bases; bases outside gene matches: 4. The CDR3 contains 15 residues. Germline V lookup: CDR1 SNHLY, CDR2 FYNNEI.

The rearrangement links TRBV6-1 to TRBJ2-1; D not certain. The germline V gene encodes CDR1 MNHNS and CDR2 SASEGT. There are 15 residues in the CDR3. V was cut by 5 bases and J by 0 bases, with 11 bases left in between. CDR3 nucleotide sequence: TGTGCCAGCAGTAACGAGCCGAGCTCCTACAATGAGCAGTTCTTC. Translating gives CASSNEPSSYNEQFF.

The chain is built from TRBV2 and TRBJ2-3, with D maybe TRBD2 (5 bases). CDR1 is SNHLY and CDR2 is FYNNEI in the germline V gene. The CDR3 is 15 amino acids. V gave up 5 bases and J gave up 2 bases, with 14 bases separating them. CDR3: CASSISGDYTDTQYF. Here the CDR3 DNA reads TGTGCCAGCAGTATATCGGGTGACTACACAGATACGCAGTATTTT.

The chain recombines TRBV3-1 with TRBJ2-1, with no clear D. V was shortened by 4 bases and J by 7 bases, with 8 bases between the two germline ends. CDR1 is LGHDT and CDR2 is YNNKEL in the germline V gene (reference sequence). CDR3 length: 12 amino acids. The CDR3 is CASSLALNEQFF. CDR3 nucleotide sequence: TGTGCCAGCAGCCTCGCATTAAATGAGCAGTTCTTC.

The V gene is TRBV20-1, the J gene TRBJ1-2; TRBD1 is a possible D gene (5 bases). Germline CDR1 DFQATT, CDR2 SNEGSKA (reference sequence). Trimming took off 6 bases at V and 4 bases at J, with 12 bases between the two ends. The CDR3 is made up of 12 amino acids. The CDR3 DNA sequence: TGCAGTGCCCACCGGGACCCCTATGGCTACACCTTC. This sequence encodes CSAHRDPYGYTF.

The chain is built from TRBV2 and TRBJ1-1; 7 bases are a match to TRBD1. This CDR3 contains 15 residues. Germline V gene data show CDR1 as SNHLY and CDR2 as FYNNEI. Trimming at V came to 10 bases and at J to 0 bases, leaving 11 bases not matched to a gene. CDR3 region: CATRVDTGVNTEAFF. CDR3 DNA: TGTGCCACCAGGGTGGATACAGGGGTGAACACTGAAGCTTTCTTT.

The chain couples TRBV5-1 to TRBJ1-2; D might be TRBD1 (5 bases). The CDR3 loop spans 13 amino acids. Trimming stripped 4 bases from V and 3 bases from J, with 10 bases between. Germline loops: CDR1 SGHRS, CDR2 YFSETQ. The CDR3 DNA follows: TGCGCCAGCAGCCCGTCGGGGGACTATGGCTACACCTTC. Translation gives CASSPSGDYGYTF.

This chain joins TRBV30 and TRBJ2-5, with D possibly matching TRBD1 (7 bases). The V end was cut by 3 bases, the J end by 4 bases, with 21 bases between. This CDR3 contains 16 residues. Per the germline V gene, CDR1 is GTSNPN and CDR2 is SVGIG (reference sequence). This chain's CDR3 is CAWSDLPGGGAETQYF. For the CDR3, the DNA is TGTGCCTGGAGCGACCTCCCAGGGGGAGGCGCAGAGACCCAGTACTTC.

V gene TRBV6-6 combines with J gene TRBJ1-2; no clear D. This CDR3 is 13 amino acids long. V was trimmed by 2 bases and J by 4 bases, leaving 8 bases between them. Germline values: CDR1 MNHNY, CDR2 SVGAGI (reference sequence). Written as DNA, the CDR3 is TGTGCCAGCAGTTACATGGGAGGCTATGGCTACACCTTC. Protein sequence: CASSYMGGYGYTF.

This clonotype occurred a few times. The chain is built from TRBV5-1 and TRBJ1-6; D unclear. There are 15 residues in the CDR3. Per the germline V gene, CDR1 is SGHRS and CDR2 is YFSETQ. Between the trimmed V and J ends, which lost 0 bases and 6 bases, there was a span of 10 bases. In DNA form, the CDR3 reads TGCGCCAGCAGCTTGGTTGCAGGTACTAATTCACCCCTCCACTTT. It is translated as CASSLVAGTNSPLHF.

The gene calls are TRBV28 and TRBJ1-1, with D possibly being TRBD1 (6 bases). This CDR3 has 12 residues. Germline values: CDR1 MDHEN, CDR2 SYDVKM. V was trimmed by 3 bases and J by 8 bases, leaving 10 bases between them. The CDR3 sequence is CASSLSGTEAFF. In DNA form, the CDR3 reads TGTGCCAGCAGTTTGTCCGGGACAGAAGCTTTCTTT.

The chain combines TRBV30 with TRBJ1-5; D gene uncertain. CDR1 and CDR2 (germline): GTSNPN, SVGIG (reference sequence). The CDR3 extends over 16 amino acids. Trimming stripped 4 bases from V and 1 base from J, with 17 bases between. For the CDR3, the DNA is TGTGCCTGGAACCCCTCCTGGGCAAAAAGCAATCAGCCCCAGCATTTT. This codes for CAWNPSWAKSNQPQHF.